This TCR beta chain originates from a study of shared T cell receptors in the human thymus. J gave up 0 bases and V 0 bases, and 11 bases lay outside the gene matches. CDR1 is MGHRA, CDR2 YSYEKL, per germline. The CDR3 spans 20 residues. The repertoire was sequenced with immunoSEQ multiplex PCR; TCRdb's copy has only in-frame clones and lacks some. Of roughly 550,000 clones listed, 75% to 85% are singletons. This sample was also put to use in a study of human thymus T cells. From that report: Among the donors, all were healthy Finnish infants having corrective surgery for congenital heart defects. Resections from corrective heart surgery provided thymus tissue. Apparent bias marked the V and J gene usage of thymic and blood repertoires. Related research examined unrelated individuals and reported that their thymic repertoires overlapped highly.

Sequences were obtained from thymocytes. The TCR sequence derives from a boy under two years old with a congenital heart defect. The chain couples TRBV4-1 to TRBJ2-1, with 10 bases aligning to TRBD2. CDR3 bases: TGCGCCAGCAGCCAAGAGCCAAAGCGGGAGGGCCAATTCTCCTACAATGAGCAGTTCTTC. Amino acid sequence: CASSQEPKREGQFSYNEQFF.